Listed below are T cell receptor beta chains from one sample, sequenced in a study of technical replicates of blood from several donors. TCRdb keeps only in-frame clones here, not all; method: immunoSEQ multiplex PCR. The repertoire holds about 61,000 clones, with more than 95% as singletons. Sequenced sample: T cells isolated from PBMCs. The receptors were sampled from a human donor in good health. The CDR3 runs from the conserved cysteine through the conserved F or W. The order of the fields is J gene, V gene, D gene, clone size, CDR3 DNA, CDR3 protein. A D gene is named only where the DNA matches it firmly. Clone size appears in some rows only: once, few, many, or a class for an expanded clone.

J: TRBJ2-3
V: TRBV15
D: TRBD1
size: NA
DNA: TGTGCCACCAGCAGAAGGACAGGGGGCACAGATACGCAGTATTTT
CDR3: CATSRRTGGTDTQYF

J: TRBJ2-7
V: TRBV7-8
D: NA
size: NA
DNA: TGTGCCAGCAGCTTATCACGGGTCGGGCAGTACTTC
CDR3: CASSLSRVGQYF

J: TRBJ1-5
V: TRBV28
D: NA
size: NA
DNA: TGTGCCAGCGGAACCCTTGGACAGAAAGGCAATCAGCCCCAGCATTTT
CDR3: CASGTLGQKGNQPQHF

J: TRBJ2-7
V: TRBV29-1
D: NA
size: NA
DNA: TGCAGCGTTGATCTTAGGGGGTCTGGGAGCACCTACGAGCAGTACTTC
CDR3: CSVDLRGSGSTYEQYF

J: TRBJ1-6
V: TRBV7-9
D: TRBD1
size: few
DNA: TGTGCCAGCAGCCTCGACAGGGACCGTTCACCCCTCCACTTT
CDR3: CASSLDRDRSPLHF

J: TRBJ2-5
V: TRBV30
D: NA
size: NA
DNA: TGTGCCTGGAGTCTGGAGATCAGCGTCCAAGAGACCCAGTACTTC
CDR3: CAWSLEISVQETQYF

J: TRBJ2-2
V: TRBV6-5
D: NA
size: NA
DNA: TGTGCCAGCAGTTACTCATCTCTGCGGAACACCGGGGAGCTGTTTTTT
CDR3: CASSYSSLRNTGELFF

J: TRBJ1-4
V: TRBV4-2
D: NA
size: NA
DNA: TGTGCCAGCAGCCACCCTGCCCGCCAGGTACTGAAGAATGAAAAACTGTTTTTT
CDR3: CASSHPARQVLKNEKLFF

J: TRBJ2-1
V: TRBV30
D: TRBD2
size: NA
DNA: TGTGCCTGGAGTCGGGGCGGGGGGGCCGGTGAGCAGTTCTTC
CDR3: CAWSRGGGAGEQFF

J: TRBJ1-1
V: TRBV7-9
D: NA
size: NA
DNA: TGTGCCAGCAGCGACGGACGGGGCACTGAAGCTTTCTTT
CDR3: CASSDGRGTEAFF

J: TRBJ1-4
V: TRBV6-5
D: NA
size: NA
DNA: TGTGCCAGCAGTAGGGGAACAACTAATGAAAAACTGTTTTTT
CDR3: CASSRGTTNEKLFF

J: TRBJ2-5
V: TRBV7-9
D: NA
size: once
DNA: TGTGCCAGCAGCTCAACCTTACTAGGGCCTCTAGAGACCCAGTACTTC
CDR3: CASSSTLLGPLETQYF

J: TRBJ2-3
V: TRBV4-2
D: TRBD2
size: once
DNA: TGTGCCAGCAGCGCCCGACTAGCCCTCACAGATACGCAGTATTTT
CDR3: CASSARLALTDTQYF

J: TRBJ2-5
V: TRBV11-3
D: TRBD1
size: NA
DNA: TGTGCCAGCAGTGCCAACAGGGGAGAGACCCAGTACTTC
CDR3: CASSANRGETQYF

J: TRBJ2-7
V: TRBV5-4
D: NA
size: NA
DNA: TGTGCCAGCAGCTTGGAATTAGGGGGCGAGGAGGGCCAGTACTTC
CDR3: CASSLELGGEEGQYF

J: TRBJ2-7
V: TRBV18
D: NA
size: NA
DNA: TGTGCCAGCTCACCAGACACCGGGACTGAATCCTACGAGCAGTACTTC
CDR3: CASSPDTGTESYEQYF

J: TRBJ1-2
V: TRBV6-5
D: TRBD1
size: NA
DNA: TGTGCCAGCAGTTATGGCAGGGGGGCAGGAGGATACGGCTACACCTTC
CDR3: CASSYGRGAGGYGYTF

J: TRBJ2-7
V: TRBV5-1
D: TRBD2
size: NA
DNA: TGCGCCAGCAGCGGAGCGGGAGGCAGCTCCTACGAGCAGTACTTC
CDR3: CASSGAGGSSYEQYF

J: TRBJ1-2
V: TRBV6-1
D: TRBD1
size: NA
DNA: TGTGCCAGCAGTGACGAGTCTGCGAGGGGGCTCTATGGCTACACCTTC
CDR3: CASSDESARGLYGYTF

J: TRBJ1-6
V: TRBV19
D: NA
size: NA
DNA: TGTGCCAGTAGTATTGCGGGGGCAGGTTCACCCCTCCACTTT
CDR3: CASSIAGAGSPLHF

J: TRBJ1-1
V: TRBV10-2
D: NA
size: NA
DNA: TGCGCCAGCAGTGTCAGGGGCACTGAAGCTTTCTTT
CDR3: CASSVRGTEAFF

J: TRBJ2-3
V: TRBV5-1
D: NA
size: NA
DNA: TGCGCCAGCAGCACAAAACAGGGTACAGATACGCAGTATTTT
CDR3: CASSTKQGTDTQYF

J: TRBJ2-7
V: TRBV5-6
D: NA
size: NA
DNA: TGTGCCAGCAACGGAGCGCTCTCCTACGAGCAGTACTTC
CDR3: CASNGALSYEQYF

J: TRBJ2-7
V: TRBV28
D: NA
size: NA
DNA: TGTGCCAGCAGTTTCCAAGTAGAATTGCATATCTCCTACGAGCAGTACTTC
CDR3: CASSFQVELHISYEQYF

J: TRBJ2-3
V: TRBV5-1
D: TRBD1
size: NA
DNA: TGCGCCAGCAGCTTGTGGACAGGGGTAGGAGATACGCAGTATTTT
CDR3: CASSLWTGVGDTQYF

J: TRBJ2-4
V: TRBV21-1
D: NA
size: NA
DNA: TGTGCCAGCAGCCTTACAAGACAGGACCAACAAGCCAAAAACATTCAGTACTTC
CDR3: CASSLTRQDQQAKNIQYF

J: TRBJ2-7
V: TRBV5-5
D: NA
size: NA
DNA: TGTGCCAGCAGCCCCCCCGGGACACCCGGCTACGAGCAGTACTTC
CDR3: CASSPPGTPGYEQYF

J: TRBJ1-2
V: TRBV4-1
D: NA
size: NA
DNA: TGCGCCAGCAGCCAAGATGGTGGGGGCTGGGGCTATGGCTACACCTTC
CDR3: CASSQDGGGWGYGYTF

J: TRBJ2-1
V: TRBV5-1
D: NA
size: NA
DNA: TGCGCCAGCAGACAGCGGGACAATGAGCAGTTCTTC
CDR3: CASRQRDNEQFF

J: TRBJ1-5
V: TRBV10-2
D: TRBD1
size: NA
DNA: TGCGCCAGCAGTGACGGACAGGGGGCTAAACTGAGCAATCAGCCCCAGCATTTT
CDR3: CASSDGQGAKLSNQPQHF

J: TRBJ2-1
V: TRBV6-1
D: NA
size: NA
DNA: TGTGCCAGCAGTGGAACAGGTTTGGGCTACAATGAGCAGTTCTTC
CDR3: CASSGTGLGYNEQFF

J: TRBJ2-1
V: TRBV6-5
D: NA
size: NA
DNA: TGTGCCAGCAGTACTAGCACAATGGGATACAATGAGCAGTTCTTC
CDR3: CASSTSTMGYNEQFF

J: TRBJ1-1
V: TRBV29-1
D: NA
size: NA
DNA: TGCAGCGTTGTACCAGGGAACACTGAAGCTTTCTTT
CDR3: CSVVPGNTEAFF

J: TRBJ2-7
V: TRBV2
D: NA
size: NA
DNA: TGTGCCAGCACCCCCGGTGGGAGCTACGAGCAGTACTTC
CDR3: CASTPGGSYEQYF

J: TRBJ2-3
V: TRBV10-2
D: NA
size: NA
DNA: TGCGCCAGCAGTGATCTGGCACAGGCGACAGATACGCAGTATTTT
CDR3: CASSDLAQATDTQYF

J: TRBJ2-3
V: TRBV5-1
D: NA
size: NA
DNA: TGCGCCAGCAGCTTAGGACAGTCTGGACCCACAGATACGCAGTATTTT
CDR3: CASSLGQSGPTDTQYF

J: TRBJ1-4
V: TRBV19
D: TRBD1
size: NA
DNA: TGTGCCAGTAGTCCAAGACCTGGGACAGGAAGTGAAAAACTGTTTTTT
CDR3: CASSPRPGTGSEKLFF

J: TRBJ1-2
V: TRBV11-2
D: TRBD1
size: NA
DNA: TGTGCCAGCAGCTCCTTTGGACAGGGTGCTTATGGCTACACCTTC
CDR3: CASSSFGQGAYGYTF

J: TRBJ2-1
V: TRBV28
D: TRBD2
size: NA
DNA: TGTGCCAGCGGCCTTAGCGGGGGTAGCTCCTACAATGAGCAGTTCTTC
CDR3: CASGLSGGSSYNEQFF

J: TRBJ2-2
V: TRBV5-1
D: NA
size: NA
DNA: TGCGCCAGCCGGCTTTCCCTCGGGGGCACCGGGGAGCTGTTTTTT
CDR3: CASRLSLGGTGELFF

J: TRBJ2-5
V: TRBV5-1
D: TRBD2
size: once
DNA: TGCGCCAGCACCGAAACTAGCGGGGGAGGAGAAGAGACCCAGTACTTC
CDR3: CASTETSGGGEETQYF

J: TRBJ1-1
V: TRBV11-2
D: TRBD1
size: NA
DNA: TGTGCCAGCAGCTCCCAGGACAGGGAGAAGAACACTGAAGCTTTCTTT
CDR3: CASSSQDREKNTEAFF

J: TRBJ2-2
V: TRBV11-2
D: TRBD2
size: NA
DNA: TGTGCCAGCAGCGATCTAGCGGAAACCGGGGAGCTGTTTTTT
CDR3: CASSDLAETGELFF

J: TRBJ2-1
V: TRBV5-1
D: NA
size: NA
DNA: TGCGCCAGCAGCTCACTGGACTATAACAATGAGCAGTTCTTC
CDR3: CASSSLDYNNEQFF

J: TRBJ2-3
V: TRBV6-6
D: TRBD2
size: NA
DNA: TGTGCCAGCACAGAGGGAGGGCCTGTTGATACGCAGTATTTT
CDR3: CASTEGGPVDTQYF

J: TRBJ2-7
V: TRBV19
D: TRBD1
size: NA
DNA: TGTGCCAGTAGTACCAGGACAGGGGGCTCCTACGAGCAGTACTTC
CDR3: CASSTRTGGSYEQYF

J: TRBJ2-7
V: TRBV15
D: NA
size: NA
DNA: TGTGCCACCATGGGGGGAAGTTCCTACGAGCAGTACTTC
CDR3: CATMGGSSYEQYF

J: TRBJ1-1
V: TRBV6-1
D: NA
size: NA
DNA: TGTGCCAGCAGTGCCCCACGACAAGGAACAATGAACACTGAAGCTTTCTTT
CDR3: CASSAPRQGTMNTEAFF

J: TRBJ2-1
V: TRBV9
D: NA
size: NA
DNA: TGTGCCAGCAGCGTGGTGGGGAGCTCCTACAATGAGCAGTTCTTC
CDR3: CASSVVGSSYNEQFF

J: TRBJ2-1
V: TRBV11-2
D: TRBD2
size: NA
DNA: TGTGCCAGCTATAACCCAAGACTAGCGGGGGCCGACCATGAGCAGTTCTTC
CDR3: CASYNPRLAGADHEQFF

J: TRBJ2-1
V: TRBV7-3
D: TRBD1
size: NA
DNA: TGTGCCAGCAGCGGGGACAGCGTCTCCTACAATGAGCAGTTCTTC
CDR3: CASSGDSVSYNEQFF

J: TRBJ2-2
V: TRBV19
D: NA
size: NA
DNA: TGTGCCAGTAGTATTTTCATCTCTAGGCCGAACAACACCGGGGAGCTGTTTTTT
CDR3: CASSIFISRPNNTGELFF

J: TRBJ2-3
V: TRBV5-1
D: TRBD1
size: NA
DNA: TGCGCCAGCAGCATTGGACAGGCAGCAGATACGCAGTATTTT
CDR3: CASSIGQAADTQYF

J: TRBJ2-3
V: TRBV5-6
D: NA
size: once
DNA: TGTGCCAGCAGCTTGGATATCGGGAACACAGATACGCAGTATTTT
CDR3: CASSLDIGNTDTQYF

J: TRBJ1-5
V: TRBV27
D: NA
size: few
DNA: TGTGCCAGCAGTTTCTGTTCGGTGAATCAGCCCCAGCATTTT
CDR3: CASSFCSVNQPQHF